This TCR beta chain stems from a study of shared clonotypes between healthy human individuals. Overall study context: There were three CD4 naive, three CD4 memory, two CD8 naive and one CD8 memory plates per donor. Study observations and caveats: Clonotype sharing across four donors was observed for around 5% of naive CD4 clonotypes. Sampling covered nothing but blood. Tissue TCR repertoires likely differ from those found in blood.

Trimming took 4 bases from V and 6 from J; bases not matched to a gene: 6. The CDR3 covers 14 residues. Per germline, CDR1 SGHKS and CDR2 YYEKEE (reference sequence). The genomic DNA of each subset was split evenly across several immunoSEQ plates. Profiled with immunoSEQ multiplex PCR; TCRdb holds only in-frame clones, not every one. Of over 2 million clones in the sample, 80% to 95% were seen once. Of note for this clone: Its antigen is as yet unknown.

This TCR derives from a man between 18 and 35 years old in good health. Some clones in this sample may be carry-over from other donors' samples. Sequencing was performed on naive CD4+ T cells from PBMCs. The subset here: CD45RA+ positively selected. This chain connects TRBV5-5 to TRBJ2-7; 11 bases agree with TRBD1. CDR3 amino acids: CASSPGQGGGEQYF. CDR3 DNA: TGTGCCAGCAGCCCGGGACAGGGGGGAGGCGAGCAGTACTTC.